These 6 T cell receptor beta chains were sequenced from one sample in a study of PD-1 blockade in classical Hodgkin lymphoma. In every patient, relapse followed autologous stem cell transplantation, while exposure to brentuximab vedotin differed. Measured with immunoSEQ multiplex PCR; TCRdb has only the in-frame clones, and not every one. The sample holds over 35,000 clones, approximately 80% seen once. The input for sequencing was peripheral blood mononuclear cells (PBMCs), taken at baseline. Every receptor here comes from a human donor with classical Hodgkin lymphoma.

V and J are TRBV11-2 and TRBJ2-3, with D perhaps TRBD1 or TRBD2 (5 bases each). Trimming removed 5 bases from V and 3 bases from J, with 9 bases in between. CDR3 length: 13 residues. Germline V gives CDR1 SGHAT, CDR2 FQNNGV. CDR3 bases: TGTGCCAGCAGCGCCGGGACGACAGATACGCAGTATTTT. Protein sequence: CASSAGTTDTQYF.

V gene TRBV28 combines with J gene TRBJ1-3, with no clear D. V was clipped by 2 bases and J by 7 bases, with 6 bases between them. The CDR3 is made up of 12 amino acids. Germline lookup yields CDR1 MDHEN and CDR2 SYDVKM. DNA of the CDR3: TGTGCCAGCAGTTTACTGGGGAACACCATATATTTT. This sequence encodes CASSLLGNTIYF.

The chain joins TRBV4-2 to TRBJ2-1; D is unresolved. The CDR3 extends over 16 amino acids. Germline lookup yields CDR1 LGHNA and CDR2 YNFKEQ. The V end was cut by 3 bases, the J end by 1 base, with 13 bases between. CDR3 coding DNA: TGTGCCAGCAGCCACCTACTGAGCCCTTCCTACAATGAGCAGTTCTTC. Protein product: CASSHLLSPSYNEQFF.

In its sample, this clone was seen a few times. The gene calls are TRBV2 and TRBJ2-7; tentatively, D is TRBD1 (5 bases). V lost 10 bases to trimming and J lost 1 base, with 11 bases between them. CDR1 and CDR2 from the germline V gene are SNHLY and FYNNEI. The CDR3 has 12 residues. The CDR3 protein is CATSTESYEQYF. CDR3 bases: TGTGCCACCTCGACAGAATCCTACGAGCAGTACTTC. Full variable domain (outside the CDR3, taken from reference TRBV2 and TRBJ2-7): EPEVTQTPSHQVTQMGQEVILRCVPISNHLYFYWYRQILGQKVEFLVSFYNNEISEKSEIFDDQFSVERPDGSNFTLKIRSTKLEDSAMYFCATSTESYEQYFGPGTRLTVT.

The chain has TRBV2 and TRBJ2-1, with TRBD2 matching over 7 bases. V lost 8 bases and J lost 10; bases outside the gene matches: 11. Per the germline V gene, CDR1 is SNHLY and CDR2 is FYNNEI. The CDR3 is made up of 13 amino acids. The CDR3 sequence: CASRGSGPAEQFF. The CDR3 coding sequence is TGTGCCAGCCGGGGTAGCGGGCCCGCCGAGCAGTTCTTC.

Written as DNA, the CDR3 is TGTGCCAGCACCGGACTCAGGAGGGGACCTAGCACAGATACGCAGTATTTT. This translates into CASTGLRRGPSTDTQYF. The rearrangement uses TRBV6-4 and TRBJ2-3; tentative D call: TRBD2 (6 bases). V dropped 7 bases and J dropped 0 bases, with 20 bases sitting between them. The length of the CDR3 is 17 residues. The V gene's germline CDR1 is MRHNA and CDR2 SNTAGT.